The clone carrying this T cell receptor (beta chain) is medium-sized (0.01 to 0.1%). The data were obtained in a study of metastatic and nonmetastatic thyroid tumors. Using MiXCR, TCRdb re-called clones from the PCR reads. This repertoire shows around 21,000 clones, approximately 20% found once; its top ten account for roughly 21%. CDR1 is DFQATT, CDR2 SNEGSKA, per germline (reference sequence). J gave up 7 bases and V 0 bases, and 3 bases lay outside the gene matches. The CDR3 runs 14 residues. Each patient went into thyroid surgery without having received any treatment. This clonotype was sampled from a male donor with papillary thyroid cancer or a benign thyroid nodule (not recorded which). Some clones in this sample may be carry-over from other donors' samples. Material for sequencing was blood. V usage is TRBV20-1 and J usage is TRBJ1-6, with 7 bases aligning to TRBD1. The CDR3 loop reads CSARDPGGNSPLHF. CDR3 DNA sequence: TGCAGTGCTAGAGATCCAGGGGGGAATTCACCCCTCCACTTT.